This is a list of T cell receptor beta chains from one sample in a study of cytomegalovirus exposure and HLA in healthy donors. Assay: immunoSEQ multiplex PCR; the TCRdb copy retains only in-frame clones and omits some. This sample carries 140,000 to 150,000 clones, 8.5% to 10% of them seen once, and the ten largest clones take 1.5% to 2%. Sequencing was carried out using PBMCs. These receptors all come from a man in his forties or fifties in good health and CMV-seronegative. Both conserved end residues are part of each CDR3. The D gene is left open where the match is weak. A row's size may be missing; if present it is once, few, many or a size class.

v_gene	j_gene	abundance	d_gene	CDR3aa	CDR3nt
TRBV5-4	TRBJ2-7	few	TRBD2	CASSQGLAGYEQYF	TGTGCCAGCAGCCAGGGTCTAGCGGGGTACGAGCAGTACTTC
TRBV28	TRBJ1-1	.	.	CASSLDVGEGAEAFF	TGTGCCAGCAGTTTAGATGTAGGGGAGGGGGCTGAAGCTTTCTTT
TRBV27	TRBJ1-3	many	.	CASSFGSDSGNTIYF	TGTGCCAGCAGTTTCGGGAGCGACTCTGGAAACACCATATATTTT
TRBV28	TRBJ2-1	few	TRBD1	CASSSVTGGGYNEQFF	TGTGCCAGCAGTTCCGTAACAGGGGGCGGTTACAATGAGCAGTTCTTC
TRBV2	TRBJ2-2	.	TRBD2	CASMTSGDTGELFF	TGTGCCAGCATGACTAGCGGGGACACCGGGGAGCTGTTTTTT
TRBV6-6	TRBJ2-3	few	.	CASSYSQFSTDTQYF	TGTGCCAGCAGTTACTCACAGTTTAGCACAGATACGCAGTATTTT
TRBV6-4	TRBJ2-3	few	TRBD2	CASSEGSGGRDTQYF	TGTGCCAGCAGTGAAGGTAGCGGGGGGAGAGATACGCAGTATTTT
TRBV9	TRBJ1-1	many	.	CASSVLQGSEAFF	TGTGCCAGCAGCGTCCTACAGGGCTCTGAAGCTTTCTTT
TRBV11-2	TRBJ2-3	few	.	CASSLERTPTDTQYF	TGTGCCAGCAGCTTAGAACGTACTCCCACAGATACGCAGTATTTT
TRBV30	TRBJ1-4	.	TRBD1	CAWSPLGQGQQEKLFF	TGTGCCTGGAGTCCACTAGGACAGGGCCAACAGGAAAAACTGTTTTTT
TRBV30	TRBJ2-7	few	TRBD2	CACHPRREGVGEQYF	TGTGCCTGCCACCCGCGGAGGGAGGGCGTTGGCGAGCAGTACTTC
TRBV28	TRBJ1-1	.	.	CASKSPGHPNTEAFF	TGTGCCAGCAAATCTCCGGGACATCCGAACACTGAAGCTTTCTTT
TRBV5-1	TRBJ2-3	once	.	CASSLANREDTQYF	TGCGCCAGCAGCTTGGCCAACAGGGAAGATACGCAGTATTTT
TRBV25-1	TRBJ1-1	.	TRBD1	CASSEARTGPNTEAFF	TGTGCCAGCAGTGAAGCAAGGACAGGGCCGAACACTGAAGCTTTCTTT
TRBV7-9	TRBJ2-3	.	.	CASSSPGGSPTDTQYF	TGTGCCAGCAGCTCCCCGGGGGGCTCCCCCACAGATACGCAGTATTTT
TRBV7-2	TRBJ1-1	.	TRBD1	CASSFQTGGTEAFF	TGTGCCAGCAGCTTTCAGACAGGGGGAACTGAAGCTTTCTTT
TRBV30	TRBJ1-2	.	.	CAVGGGNGYTF	TGTGCAGTTGGGGGGGGGAATGGCTACACCTTC
TRBV6-5	TRBJ1-2	.	TRBD1	CASSSYRGTNYGYTF	TGTGCCAGCAGTTCCTACAGGGGGACCAACTATGGCTACACCTTC
TRBV6-1	TRBJ1-3	few	TRBD1	CAIRQGRLNTIYF	TGTGCCATTCGACAGGGAAGACTTAACACCATATATTTT
TRBV5-1	TRBJ2-3	few	TRBD2	CASSLRSGRSADTQYF	TGCGCCAGCAGCTTAAGAAGCGGGAGATCAGCAGATACGCAGTATTTT
TRBV15	TRBJ2-2	few	.	CATSRDRLQGGRTGELFF	TGTGCCACCAGCAGAGATCGTCTTCAAGGGGGACGGACCGGGGAGCTGTTTTTT
TRBV19	TRBJ1-2	few	.	CASSLAGWPSDGYTF	TGTGCCAGTAGTTTGGCAGGGTGGCCTTCGGATGGCTACACCTTC
TRBV5-1	TRBJ2-2	.	TRBD2	CASIWGGTATGELFF	TGCGCCAGCATCTGGGGAGGGACGGCCACCGGGGAGCTGTTTTTT
TRBV6-5	TRBJ2-7	.	TRBD1	CASSSTGGGYEQYF	TGTGCCAGCAGCTCGACAGGGGGGGGCTACGAGCAGTACTTC
TRBV6-4	TRBJ1-2	.	.	CASSVRVTGGYTF	TGTGCCAGCAGTGTCAGGGTAACAGGAGGCTACACCTTC
TRBV6-1	TRBJ2-3	.	.	CASSDTRTDTQYF	TGTGCCAGCAGTGATACTCGCACAGATACGCAGTATTTT
TRBV2	TRBJ2-2	.	TRBD2	CASTSGRAIGELFF	TGTGCCAGTACTAGCGGGAGGGCGATCGGGGAGCTGTTTTTT
TRBV4-1	TRBJ1-5	.	.	CASSQDLQGHNQPQHF	TGCGCCAGCAGCCAAGATTTACAGGGACATAATCAGCCCCAGCATTTT
TRBV27	TRBJ1-6	few	.	CATYKGGAYNSPLHF	TGTGCCACCTATAAAGGGGGTGCCTATAATTCACCCCTCCACTTT
TRBV27	TRBJ2-6	.	TRBD1	CASRLTGGSGANVLTF	TGTGCCAGCAGACTGACAGGGGGCTCTGGGGCCAACGTCCTGACTTTC
TRBV30	TRBJ1-4	.	.	CAWSVANRRIGKLFF	TGTGCCTGGAGTGTAGCGAACAGGCGGATTGGAAAACTGTTTTTT
TRBV5-1	TRBJ1-3	.	TRBD1	CASSLGQGGNTIYF	TGCGCCAGCAGCCTTGGACAGGGCGGAAACACCATATATTTT
TRBV7-9	TRBJ2-1	few	TRBD2	CASSLRTSGGVSYNEQFF	TGTGCCAGCAGCTTAAGGACTAGCGGGGGGGTCTCCTACAATGAGCAGTTCTTC
TRBV21-1	TRBJ2-5	few	.	CASTLTSGGDPRYQETQYF	TGTGCCAGCACCCTGACTAGCGGGGGGGACCCAAGGTACCAAGAGACCCAGTACTTC
TRBV5-4	TRBJ2-7	few	TRBD2	CASSLPSGRNYEQYF	TGTGCCAGCAGCTTGCCTAGCGGGAGAAATTACGAGCAGTACTTC
TRBV7-9	TRBJ2-7	.	.	CASRDPREETYEQYF	TGTGCCAGCAGGGATCCGAGGGAGGAAACCTACGAGCAGTACTTC
TRBV19	TRBJ2-2	.	TRBD1	CASRLTGGSGDGELFF	TGTGCCAGTAGACTCACAGGGGGCTCGGGGGACGGGGAGCTGTTTTTT
TRBV5-6	TRBJ1-3	few	.	CASSSSDGAGNTIYF	TGTGCCAGCAGCTCCTCCGACGGGGCTGGAAACACCATATATTTT
TRBV30	TRBJ1-4	few	.	CAWQGGTNEKLFF	TGTGCCTGGCAGGGTGGAACTAATGAAAAACTGTTTTTT
TRBV7-2	TRBJ2-7	.	.	CARSLEPRYEQYF	TGTGCCAGAAGCTTAGAGCCTAGATACGAGCAGTACTTC
TRBV5-8	TRBJ2-5	.	TRBD1	CASRPGQGEIQETQYF	TGTGCCAGCAGACCCGGACAGGGAGAGATCCAAGAGACCCAGTACTTC
TRBV18	TRBJ2-7	few	TRBD1	CASSFEGQGPSYEQYF	TGTGCCAGCTCGTTCGAGGGACAGGGGCCCTCCTACGAGCAGTACTTC
TRBV28	TRBJ1-3	few	.	CASSRQSANTIYF	TGTGCCAGCAGTCGACAGAGCGCAAACACCATATATTTT
TRBV2	TRBJ2-2	.	TRBD2	CASIEASGRPGELFF	TGTGCCAGCATAGAAGCTAGCGGGAGACCCGGGGAGCTGTTTTTT
TRBV5-5	TRBJ2-1	.	TRBD1	CASSSRTGSSYNEQFF	TGTGCCAGCAGCTCCCGGACAGGGAGCTCCTACAATGAGCAGTTCTTC
TRBV5-5	TRBJ1-1	few	.	CASSLWPVNTEAFF	TGTGCCAGCAGCTTGTGGCCCGTGAACACTGAAGCTTTCTTT
TRBV5-6	TRBJ1-2	.	TRBD1	CASSPGTGEGPYGYTF	TGTGCCAGCAGCCCCGGAACAGGGGAAGGGCCCTATGGCTACACCTTC
TRBV28	TRBJ2-3	few	TRBD2	CASSPTSGITTDTQYF	TGTGCCAGCAGCCCTACTAGCGGGATTACCACAGATACGCAGTATTTT
TRBV7-9	TRBJ2-2	.	TRBD2	CASSPGRDYVFGELFF	TGTGCCAGCAGCCCGGGCCGGGACTATGTATTCGGGGAGCTGTTTTTT
TRBV28	TRBJ2-5	.	.	CASSRFNQETQYF	TGTGCCAGCAGCAGGTTTAACCAAGAGACCCAGTACTTC
TRBV5-6	TRBJ1-1	few	.	CASSLGMNTEAFF	TGTGCCAGCAGCCTCGGGATGAACACTGAAGCTTTCTTT
TRBV2	TRBJ1-2	few	TRBD1	CASKRGQEWGYTF	TGTGCCAGCAAGAGGGGACAGGAGTGGGGCTACACCTTC
TRBV11-2	TRBJ2-1	.	TRBD2	CASSLASGGYSEQFF	TGTGCCAGCAGCTTAGCTAGCGGGGGGTACAGTGAGCAGTTCTTC
TRBV4-1	TRBJ1-1	.	TRBD1	CASSQAAGQGYTEAFF	TGCGCCAGCAGCCAAGCAGCGGGACAGGGATACACTGAAGCTTTCTTT
TRBV27	TRBJ1-1	.	.	CASTRTGMNTEAFF	TGTGCCAGCACCCGGACTGGTATGAACACTGAAGCTTTCTTT
TRBV4-2	TRBJ2-5	few	TRBD1	CASSQETGQGKETQYF	TGTGCCAGCAGCCAAGAAACGGGACAGGGAAAAGAGACCCAGTACTTC
TRBV28	TRBJ2-7	.	TRBD2	CASSPPGLAGKYEQYF	TGTGCCAGCAGTCCCCCGGGACTAGCGGGAAAATACGAGCAGTACTTC
TRBV6-1	TRBJ2-3	few	.	CASSVPKGTDTQYF	TGTGCCAGCAGTGTACCAAAGGGGACAGATACGCAGTATTTT
TRBV29-1	TRBJ1-1	few	.	CSAVRETGTEAFF	TGCAGCGCCGTTCGAGAGACGGGCACTGAAGCTTTCTTT